This T cell receptor beta chain was sequenced during a study of CD8+ T cells in alopecia areata. Germline V gene lookup returns CDR1 SNHLY and CDR2 FYNNEI. This CDR3 spans 15 amino acids. V was clipped by 0 bases and J by 7 bases, with 15 bases between them. Sequencing relied on a cDNA template that was reverse transcribed from extracted RNA. Measured with immunoSEQ multiplex PCR; TCRdb has only the in-frame clones, and not every one. The sample includes 100,000 to 120,000 clones, approximately 55% of them seen just once. Study-level results: The study found higher clonality in lesional than normal scalp, especially in alopecia totalis/universalis. Many expanded lesional clones stayed in scalp and blood while on tofacitinib. Mouse data revealed clearer TCR sharing than patient data did, a gap possibly tied to HLA.

Treatment described: oral pan-JAK inhibitor, 5-10 mg twice daily. Sorting from PBMCs produced CD4+ and CD8+ T cells. Notes on this clone: Its antigen remains unidentified.

The chain employs TRBV2 and TRBJ2-5; D may be TRBD2 (5 bases). This receptor was identified in a human donor with alopecia areata. The sample consisted of CD4+ T cells sorted from blood, taken at week 24, from a patient treated with tofacitinib. CDR3 DNA sequence: TGTGCCAGCAGTGAAGCCCTTGTCTCCAGCGGGACCCAGTACTTC. It codes for CASSEALVSSGTQYF. Looking up the rest from reference TRBV2 and TRBJ2-5 gives the full variable domain: EPEVTQTPSHQVTQMGQEVILRCVPISNHLYFYWYRQILGQKVEFLVSFYNNEISEKSEIFDDQFSVERPDGSNFTLKIRSTKLEDSAMYFCASSEALVSSGTQYFGPGTRLLVL.